This TCR beta chain was profiled in a study of identifying expanded T cells in peripheral blood. This clone was counted only a few times. What it binds is unknown. During the collection period, no donor immune events like infections were recorded. Germline CDR1 SGHTA, CDR2 FQGNSA. With V trimmed by 1 base and J by 2 bases, 14 bases remained unmatched. The CDR3 sequence is 19 residues long. Findings of the study overall: Differentially abundant clones: about 1.2 between replicates, 16.4 at two to three weeks, less than 20 at four.

Assay used: immunoSEQ multiplex PCR; TCRdb lists only in-frame clones, some missing. The sample records 70,000 to 100,000 clones, 88% being singletons. This chain uses TRBV7-2 with TRBJ2-3; 8 nucleotides match TRBD2. The sequence derives from a person between 18 and 70 years old in good health. The sequencing sample was made of blood. CDR3 in DNA: TGTGCCAGCAGCTTAGGGTCGGTGGGATTAGCGGGATACACAGATACGCAGTATTTT. Protein sequence: CASSLGSVGLAGYTDTQYF.